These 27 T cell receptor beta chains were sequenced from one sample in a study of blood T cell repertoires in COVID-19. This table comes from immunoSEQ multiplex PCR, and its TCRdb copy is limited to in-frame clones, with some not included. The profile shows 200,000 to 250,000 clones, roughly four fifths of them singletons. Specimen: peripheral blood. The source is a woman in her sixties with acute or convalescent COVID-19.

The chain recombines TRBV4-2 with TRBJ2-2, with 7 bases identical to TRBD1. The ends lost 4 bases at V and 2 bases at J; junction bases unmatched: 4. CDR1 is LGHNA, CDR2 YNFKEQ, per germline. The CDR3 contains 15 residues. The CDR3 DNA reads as TGTGCCAGCAGCCCCAGGGGGATAAACACCGGGGAGCTGTTTTTT. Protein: CASSPRGINTGELFF.

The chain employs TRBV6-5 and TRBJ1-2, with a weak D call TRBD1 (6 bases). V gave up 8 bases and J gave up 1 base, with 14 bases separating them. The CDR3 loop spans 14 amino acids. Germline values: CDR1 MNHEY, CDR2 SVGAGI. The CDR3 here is CASEKEDSNYGYTF. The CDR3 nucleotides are TGTGCCAGCGAGAAAGAGGACAGTAACTATGGCTACACCTTC.

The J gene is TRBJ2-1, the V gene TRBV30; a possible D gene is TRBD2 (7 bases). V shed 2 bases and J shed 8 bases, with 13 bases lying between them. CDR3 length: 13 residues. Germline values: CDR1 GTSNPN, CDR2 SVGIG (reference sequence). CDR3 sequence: CAWSLGGAYEQFF. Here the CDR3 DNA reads TGTGCCTGGAGTTTAGGGGGGGCCTATGAGCAGTTCTTC.

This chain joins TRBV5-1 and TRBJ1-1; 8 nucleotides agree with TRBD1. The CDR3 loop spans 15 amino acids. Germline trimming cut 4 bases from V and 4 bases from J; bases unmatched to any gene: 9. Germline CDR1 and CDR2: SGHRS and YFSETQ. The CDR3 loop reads CASSRPWTGSTEAFF. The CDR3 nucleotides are TGCGCCAGCAGCCGCCCATGGACAGGGAGCACTGAAGCTTTCTTT.

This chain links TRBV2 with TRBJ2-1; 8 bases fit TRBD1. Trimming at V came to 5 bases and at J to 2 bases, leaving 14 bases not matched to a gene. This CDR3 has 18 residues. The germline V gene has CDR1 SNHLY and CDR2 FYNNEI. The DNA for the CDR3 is TGTGCCAGCAGTCCTAAAACAGGGACAGGAAGACCCTACAATGAGCAGTTCTTC. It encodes CASSPKTGTGRPYNEQFF.

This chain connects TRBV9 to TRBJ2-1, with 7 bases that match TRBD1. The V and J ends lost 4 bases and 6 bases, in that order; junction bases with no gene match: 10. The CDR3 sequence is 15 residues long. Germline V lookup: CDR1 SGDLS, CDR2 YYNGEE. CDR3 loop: CASSPRDSLINEQFF. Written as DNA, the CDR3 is TGTGCCAGCAGCCCCCGGGACAGTCTTATCAATGAGCAGTTCTTC.

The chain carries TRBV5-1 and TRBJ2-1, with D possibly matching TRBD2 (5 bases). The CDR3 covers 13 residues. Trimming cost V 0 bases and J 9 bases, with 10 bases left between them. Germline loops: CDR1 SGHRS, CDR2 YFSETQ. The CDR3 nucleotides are TGCGCCAGCAGCTTGGCCACGGCGGGTGAGCAGTTCTTC. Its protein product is CASSLATAGEQFF.

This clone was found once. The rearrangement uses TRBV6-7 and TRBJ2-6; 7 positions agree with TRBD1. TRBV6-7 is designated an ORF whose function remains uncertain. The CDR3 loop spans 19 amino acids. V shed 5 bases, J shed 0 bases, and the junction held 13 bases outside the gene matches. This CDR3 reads CASSQGQEASLSGANVLTF. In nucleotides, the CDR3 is TGTGCCAGCAGTCAAGGACAGGAAGCTTCCCTCTCTGGGGCCAACGTCCTGACTTTC.

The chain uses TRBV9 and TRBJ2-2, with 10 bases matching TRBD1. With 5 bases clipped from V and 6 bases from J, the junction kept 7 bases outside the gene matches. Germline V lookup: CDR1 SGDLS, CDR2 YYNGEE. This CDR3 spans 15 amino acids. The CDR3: CASSEDRGRPGELFF. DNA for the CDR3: TGTGCCAGCAGTGAAGACAGGGGGCGCCCCGGGGAGCTGTTTTTT.

The CDR3 DNA reads as TGTGCCAGCAGTGAGGTACAGCTCTCTGGAAACACCATATATTTT. This gives the protein CASSEVQLSGNTIYF. The chain couples TRBV2 to TRBJ1-3; D remains unclear. Trimming removed 3 bases from V and 0 bases from J, with 9 bases in between. Germline CDR1 is SNHLY and CDR2 is FYNNEI. This CDR3 has 15 amino acids.

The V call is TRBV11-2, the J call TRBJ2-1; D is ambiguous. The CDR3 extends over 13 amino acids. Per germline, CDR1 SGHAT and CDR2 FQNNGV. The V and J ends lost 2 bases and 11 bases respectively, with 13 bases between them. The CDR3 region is CASSLIAANQQFF. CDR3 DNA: TGTGCCAGCAGCTTAATTGCGGCGAATCAGCAGTTCTTC.

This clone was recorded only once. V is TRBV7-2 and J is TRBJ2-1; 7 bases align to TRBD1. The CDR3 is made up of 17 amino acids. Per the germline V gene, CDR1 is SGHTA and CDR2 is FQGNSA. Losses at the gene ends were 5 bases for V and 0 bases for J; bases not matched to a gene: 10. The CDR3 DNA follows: TGTGCCAGCAGCCCTCCGACAGGGAGCACCTCCTACAATGAGCAGTTCTTC. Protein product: CASSPPTGSTSYNEQFF.

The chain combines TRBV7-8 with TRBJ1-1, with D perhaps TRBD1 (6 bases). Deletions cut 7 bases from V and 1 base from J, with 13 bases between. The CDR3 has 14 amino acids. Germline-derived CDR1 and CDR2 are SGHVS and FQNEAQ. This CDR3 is CASTAGTPNTEAFF. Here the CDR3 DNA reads TGTGCCAGCACCGCCGGGACACCGAACACTGAAGCTTTCTTT.

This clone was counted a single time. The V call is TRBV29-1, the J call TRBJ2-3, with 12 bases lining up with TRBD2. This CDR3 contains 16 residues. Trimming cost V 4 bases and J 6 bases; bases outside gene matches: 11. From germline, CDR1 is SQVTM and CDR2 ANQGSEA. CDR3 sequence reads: CSVGEFGLAGRDTQYF. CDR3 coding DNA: TGCAGCGTTGGAGAGTTTGGACTAGCGGGGCGGGATACGCAGTATTTT.

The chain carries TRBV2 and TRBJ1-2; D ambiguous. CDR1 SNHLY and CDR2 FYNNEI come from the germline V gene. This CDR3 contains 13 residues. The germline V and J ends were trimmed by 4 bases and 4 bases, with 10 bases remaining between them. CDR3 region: CASSVNTPYGYTF. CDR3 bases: TGTGCCAGCAGTGTTAATACTCCCTATGGCTACACCTTC.

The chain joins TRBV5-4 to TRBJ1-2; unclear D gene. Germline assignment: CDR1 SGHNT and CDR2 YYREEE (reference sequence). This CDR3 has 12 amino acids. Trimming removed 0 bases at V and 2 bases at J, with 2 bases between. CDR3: CASSLVNYGYTF. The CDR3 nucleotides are TGTGCCAGCAGCTTGGTAAACTATGGCTACACCTTC.

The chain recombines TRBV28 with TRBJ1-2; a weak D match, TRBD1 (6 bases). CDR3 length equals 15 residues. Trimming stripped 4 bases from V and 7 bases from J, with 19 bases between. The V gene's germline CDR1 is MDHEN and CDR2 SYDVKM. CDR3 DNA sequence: TGTGCCAGCAGTTCCCCGGGACACAAGATGGTTGGCTACACCTTC. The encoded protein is CASSSPGHKMVGYTF.

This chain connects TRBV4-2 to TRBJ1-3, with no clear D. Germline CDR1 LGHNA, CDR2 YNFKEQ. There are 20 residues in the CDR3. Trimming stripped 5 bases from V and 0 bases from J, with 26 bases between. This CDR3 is CASSYLLTKPGGSSGNTIYF. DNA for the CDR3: TGTGCCAGCAGCTACCTATTGACTAAACCCGGAGGGAGCTCTGGAAACACCATATATTTT.

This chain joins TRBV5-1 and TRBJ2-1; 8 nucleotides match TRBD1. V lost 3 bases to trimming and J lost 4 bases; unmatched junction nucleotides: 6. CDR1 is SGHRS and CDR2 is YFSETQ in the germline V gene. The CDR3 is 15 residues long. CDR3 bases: TGCGCCAGCAGCTCCTCGGGACAGGCATACAATGAGCAGTTCTTC. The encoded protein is CASSSSGQAYNEQFF.

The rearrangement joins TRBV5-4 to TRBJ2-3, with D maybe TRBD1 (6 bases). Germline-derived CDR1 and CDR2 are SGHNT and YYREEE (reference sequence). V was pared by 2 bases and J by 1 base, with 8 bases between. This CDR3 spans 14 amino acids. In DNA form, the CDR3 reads TGTGCCAGCAGCTTTAAGGGGGGCACAGATACGCAGTATTTT. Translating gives CASSFKGGTDTQYF.

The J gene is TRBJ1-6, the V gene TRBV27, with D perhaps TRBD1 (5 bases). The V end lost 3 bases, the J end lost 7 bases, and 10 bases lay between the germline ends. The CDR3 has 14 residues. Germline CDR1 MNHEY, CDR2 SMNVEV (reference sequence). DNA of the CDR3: TGTGCCAGCAGTTTTGGAGACAGAAATTCACCCCTCCACTTT. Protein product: CASSFGDRNSPLHF.

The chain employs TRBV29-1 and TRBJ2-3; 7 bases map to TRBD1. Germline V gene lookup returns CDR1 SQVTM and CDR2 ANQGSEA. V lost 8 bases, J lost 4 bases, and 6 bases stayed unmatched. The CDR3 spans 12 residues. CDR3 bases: TGCAGCTTCCAGGGGGTTGCAGATACGCAGTATTTT. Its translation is CSFQGVADTQYF.

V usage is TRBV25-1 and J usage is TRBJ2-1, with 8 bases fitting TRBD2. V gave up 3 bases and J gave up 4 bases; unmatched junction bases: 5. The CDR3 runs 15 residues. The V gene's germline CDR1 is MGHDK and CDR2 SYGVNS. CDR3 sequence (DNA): TGTGCCAGCAGTGACGGCGGGGGGACATACAATGAGCAGTTCTTC. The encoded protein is CASSDGGGTYNEQFF.

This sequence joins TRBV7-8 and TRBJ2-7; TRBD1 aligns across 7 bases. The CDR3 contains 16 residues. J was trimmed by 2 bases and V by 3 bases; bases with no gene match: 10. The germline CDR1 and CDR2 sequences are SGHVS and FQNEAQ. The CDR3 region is CASSFPRDRSAYEQYF. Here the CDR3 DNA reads TGTGCCAGCAGCTTTCCCCGGGACAGAAGTGCCTACGAGCAGTACTTC.

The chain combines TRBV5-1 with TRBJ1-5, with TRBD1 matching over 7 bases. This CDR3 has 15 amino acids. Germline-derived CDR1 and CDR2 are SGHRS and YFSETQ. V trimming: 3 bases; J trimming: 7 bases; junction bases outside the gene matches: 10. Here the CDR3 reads CASSSIGGPGQPQHF. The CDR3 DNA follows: TGCGCCAGCAGCTCCATAGGGGGCCCGGGACAGCCCCAGCATTTT. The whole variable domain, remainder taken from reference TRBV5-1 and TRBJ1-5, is KAGVTQTPRYLIKTRGQQVTLSCSPISGHRSVSWYQQTPGQGLQFLFEYFSETQRNKGNFPGRFSGRQFSNSRSEMNVSTLELGDSALYLCASSSIGGPGQPQHFGDGTRLSIL.

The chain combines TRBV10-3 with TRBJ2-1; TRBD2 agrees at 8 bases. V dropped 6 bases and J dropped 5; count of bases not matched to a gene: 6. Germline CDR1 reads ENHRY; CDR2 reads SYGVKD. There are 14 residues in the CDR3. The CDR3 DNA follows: TGTGCCATCAGCTTCAACGGGGGGGACAATGAGCAGTTCTTC. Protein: CAISFNGGDNEQFF.

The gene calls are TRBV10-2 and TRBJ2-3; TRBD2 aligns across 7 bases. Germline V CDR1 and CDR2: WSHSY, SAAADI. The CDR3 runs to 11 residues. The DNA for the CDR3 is TGCGGTACGGGGGGTTCAGATACGCAGTATTTT. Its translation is CGTGGSDTQYF.